This paragraph reports one T cell receptor (beta chain). The CDR3 spans 14 residues. V shed 6 bases and J 6 bases; nucleotides not matched to a gene: 6. Germline values: CDR1 MNHEY, CDR2 SVGAGI. The data were taken from a study of blood T cell repertoires in COVID-19. Study as a whole: Sample material is recorded as cDNA or gDNA derived from T cells, B-cell-depleted T cells, or PBMCs.

As originally analysed: The authors estimated nucleated cell counts from reference gene primer amplification. Clones were sequenced by immunoSEQ multiplex PCR, and TCRdb holds only the in-frame ones, with some missing. That table is the source of V, J and clone size, and D and trimming were worked out from the DNA. This repertoire shows around 150,000 clones, roughly 90% found once; its top ten account for approximately 2.8%. Sequenced material: peripheral blood. The gene calls are TRBV6-5 and TRBJ2-3; TRBD1 matches at 10 bases. The TCR originated in a man between 60 and 70 years old with acute or convalescent COVID-19. The CDR3 coding sequence is TGTGCCAGCAGGGGGACAGGGGAGGGGGATACGCAGTATTTT. Translating it yields CASRGTGEGDTQYF.